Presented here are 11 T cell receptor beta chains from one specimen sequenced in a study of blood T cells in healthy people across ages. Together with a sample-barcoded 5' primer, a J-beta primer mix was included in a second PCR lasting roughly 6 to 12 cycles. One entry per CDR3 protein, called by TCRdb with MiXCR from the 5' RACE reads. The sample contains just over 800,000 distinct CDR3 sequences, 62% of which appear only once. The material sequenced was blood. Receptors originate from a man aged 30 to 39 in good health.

Here the CDR3 reads CASSYLDRENEQFF. The CDR3 DNA follows: TGTGCCAGCAGTTACTTGGACAGGGAAAATGAGCAGTTCTTC. This chain connects TRBV6-6 to TRBJ2-1; 8 bases are shared with TRBD1. The CDR3 consists of 14 residues. V lost 1 base to trimming and J lost 7 bases; unmatched junction nucleotides: 3. Germline values: CDR1 MNHNY, CDR2 SVGAGI (reference sequence).

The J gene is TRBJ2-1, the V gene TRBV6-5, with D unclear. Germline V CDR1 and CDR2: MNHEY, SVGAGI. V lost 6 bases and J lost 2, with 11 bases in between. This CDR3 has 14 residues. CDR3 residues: CASSYDITYNEQFF. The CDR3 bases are TGTGCCAGCAGCTATGACATTACCTACAATGAGCAGTTCTTC.

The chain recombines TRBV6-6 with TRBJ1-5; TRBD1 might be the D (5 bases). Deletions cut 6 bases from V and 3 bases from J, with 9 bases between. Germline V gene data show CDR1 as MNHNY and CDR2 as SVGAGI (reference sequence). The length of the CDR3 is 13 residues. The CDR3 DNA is TGTGCCAGCAGAGTACAGGTCAATCAGCCCCAGCATTTT. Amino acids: CASRVQVNQPQHF.

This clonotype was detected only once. CDR3: CASSLIGSREETQYF. The CDR3 nucleotides read TGTGCCAGCAGCTTAATTGGGTCCCGGGAAGAGACCCAGTACTTC. This sequence joins TRBV7-8 and TRBJ2-5; D is undetermined. Germline CDR1 is SGHVS and CDR2 is FQNEAQ. V was cut by 2 bases and J by 3 bases, with 13 bases left in between. CDR3 length equals 15 residues.

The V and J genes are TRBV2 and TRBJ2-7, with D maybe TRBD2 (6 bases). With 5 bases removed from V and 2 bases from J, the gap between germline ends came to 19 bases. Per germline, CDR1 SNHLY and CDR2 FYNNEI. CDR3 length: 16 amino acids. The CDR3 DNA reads TGTGCCAGCAGTACCCCAGCGCGGGACGGTCCCTACGAGCAGTACTTC. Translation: CASSTPARDGPYEQYF.

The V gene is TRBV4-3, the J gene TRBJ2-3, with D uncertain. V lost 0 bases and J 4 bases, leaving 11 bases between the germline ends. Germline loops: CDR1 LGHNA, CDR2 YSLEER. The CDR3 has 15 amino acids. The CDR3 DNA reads TGCGCCAGCAGCCAAGATACGGGTGGATCAGATACGCAGTATTTT. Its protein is CASSQDTGGSDTQYF.

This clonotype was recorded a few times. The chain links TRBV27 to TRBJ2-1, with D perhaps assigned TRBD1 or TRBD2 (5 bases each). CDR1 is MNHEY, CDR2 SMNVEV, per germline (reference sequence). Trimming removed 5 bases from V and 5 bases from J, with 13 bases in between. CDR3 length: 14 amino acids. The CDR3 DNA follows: TGTGCCAGCAGTCCAACGGGGCCCCACAATGAGCAGTTCTTC. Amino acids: CASSPTGPHNEQFF.

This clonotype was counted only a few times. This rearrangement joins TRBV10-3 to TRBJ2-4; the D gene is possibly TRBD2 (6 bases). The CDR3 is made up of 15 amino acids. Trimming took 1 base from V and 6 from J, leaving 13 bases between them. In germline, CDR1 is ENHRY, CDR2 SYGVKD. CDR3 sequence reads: CAISELGLIGNIQYF. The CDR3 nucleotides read TGTGCCATCAGTGAGTTGGGACTCATCGGAAACATTCAGTACTTC.

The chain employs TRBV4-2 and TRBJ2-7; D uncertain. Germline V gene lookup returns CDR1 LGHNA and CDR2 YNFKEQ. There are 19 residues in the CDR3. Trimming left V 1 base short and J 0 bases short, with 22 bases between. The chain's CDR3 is CASSQADPATSHSSYEQYF. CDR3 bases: TGTGCCAGCAGCCAAGCGGATCCGGCGACATCTCATAGCTCCTACGAGCAGTACTTC.

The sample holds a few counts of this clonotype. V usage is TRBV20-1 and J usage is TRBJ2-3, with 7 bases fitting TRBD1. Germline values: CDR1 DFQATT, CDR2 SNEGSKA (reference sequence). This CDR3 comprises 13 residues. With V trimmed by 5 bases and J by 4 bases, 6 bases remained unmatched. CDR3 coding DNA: TGCAGTGCTTCGGACAGGTTCCCAGATACGCAGTATTTT. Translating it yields CSASDRFPDTQYF.

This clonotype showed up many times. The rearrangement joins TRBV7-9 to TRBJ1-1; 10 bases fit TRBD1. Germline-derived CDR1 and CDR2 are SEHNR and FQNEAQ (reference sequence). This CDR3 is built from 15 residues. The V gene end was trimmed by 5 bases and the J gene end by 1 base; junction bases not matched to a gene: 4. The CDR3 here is CASSQRQGANTEAFF. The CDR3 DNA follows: TGTGCCAGCAGCCAGAGACAGGGGGCGAACACTGAAGCTTTCTTT. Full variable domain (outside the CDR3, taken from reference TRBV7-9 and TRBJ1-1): DTGVSQNPRHKITKRGQNVTFRCDPISEHNRLYWYRQTLGQGPEFLTYFQNEAQLEKSRLLSDRFSAERPKGSFSTLEIQRTEQGDSAMYLCASSQRQGANTEAFFGQGTRLTVV.